This TCR beta chain was retrieved from a study of blood T cell repertoires in COVID-19 (dated by TCRdb to 2019 to 2021). About the investigation overall: The collaborator samples originated in the United States, Italy and Spain and spanned the acute and convalescent phases of COVID-19. The sample metadata nearly always contained a de-identified subject ID, COVID-19 status, age in years and sex. The samples were drawn from the first 160 participants of the ongoing ImmuneRACE study and from over a thousand subjects provided by 6 global collaborators. The material from the prospective study consisted of cDNA or gDNA derived from T cells, B-cell-depleted T cells, or PBMCs. The repertoires were released in a freely available public database meant as a resource for research on the immune response to SARS-CoV-2. Deeply sampled blood TCRbeta repertoires from subjects exposed to, actively infected with, or recovered from COVID-19 were included in the dataset. Where HLA class I and class II types were available, the types were taken from metadata supplied by the sample provider, not from assay-based typing. Results and caveats for the whole study, not just this receptor: Clinical and demographic metadata were provided uncurated, with the amount varying by source and participant.

At the junction V is shortened by 7 bases and J by 6 bases; bases outside the gene matches: 7. The CDR3 has 16 amino acids, counting the end cysteine and phenylalanine. CDR3 DNA is the only sequence kept; it has 48 bases, read in frame from the first base. CDR1 LNHDA and CDR2 SQIVND were looked up in the germline V gene (reference sequence). With regard to this clone: The clone's antigen remains unknown. There are no base qualities to consult, and no much larger clone falls within one base.

One collaborating source in Seattle enrolled patients while the patients were actively infected and followed the patients over time throughout the course of disease. The collaborating institutions used their own protocols to collect whole blood in K2EDTA tubes. For TCRbeta analysis, collaborator samples were shipped as frozen whole blood, as isolated PBMCs, or as DNA extracted from either sample type. TCRbeta CDR3 regions were amplified from genomic DNA using the immunoSEQ Assay, a bias-controlled multiplex PCR. The original methods were these. Nucleated cell counts per sample were estimated from amplification of reference gene primers within the assay. Sequence reads were collapsed and filtered to measure the absolute abundance of every unique TCRbeta CDR3 rearrangement. For each sample, productive Simpson clonality was calculated by taking the square root of Simpson's diversity index across productive rearrangements. TCRdb holds this immuneACCESS table with in-frame rearrangements only. Some clones are missing; in checked studies, unresolved V genes explain under half, and the rest has no known cause. V and J calls and clone size are as listed in that table; D and trimming were resolved from the DNA. The sample records nearly 95,000 clones, around two thirds of which are singletons. The top ten clones comprise less than 5% of the sample.

This receptor was obtained from a man in his 70s with COVID-19, enrolled during active disease. The sequence is built from TRBV19 and TRBJ2-2, with TRBD2 identical over 14 junction bases. The source material was peripheral blood. In nucleotides, the sequence is TGTGCCAGTACCCCGAGGACTAGCGGGAGGTCCGGGGAGCTGTTTTTT. Protein translation: CASTPRTSGRSGELFF.